Listed below are T cell receptor beta chains from one sample, sequenced in a study of patients and donors after allogeneic stem cell transplantation. MiXCR, run by TCRdb on the RT-PCR reads, gives a single entry per CDR3 protein. This sample has about 960,000 distinct CDR3 sequences, with around 17% found just once. Sequences were obtained from blood, either unsorted or a sorted T cell fraction (not recorded which). Every receptor here comes from a human donor who was either an allogeneic HSCT recipient or a stem cell or donor lymphocyte infusion donor (not recorded which). It is not recorded whose cells these are; they may come from a transplant donor. Both conserved end residues are part of each CDR3. A D gene is named only where the DNA matches it firmly. Expanded clones are given a class, and other clones once, few, many or no size at all.

TRBV20-1	TRBJ1-2	few	.	TGCAGTGCTAGAGTCCCAGGACAGAAACTACGCTACACCTTC	CSARVPGQKLRYTF
TRBV3-1	TRBJ1-2	.	TRBD1	TGTGCCAGCAGACTTGGACAGGCCTATGGCTACACCTTC	CASRLGQAYGYTF
TRBV3-1	TRBJ2-7	.	TRBD2	TGTGCCAGCAGCCAAGCGGGAGGGCCCTACGAGCAGTACTTC	CASSQAGGPYEQYF
TRBV7-2	TRBJ1-5	many	.	TGTGCCAGCAGCTTAAGACCGACAGTAAATCAGCCCCAGCATTTT	CASSLRPTVNQPQHF
TRBV9	TRBJ2-5	.	.	TGTGCCAGCAGCCCCCACCCAGGGTCAGGGGAGACCCAGTACTTC	CASSPHPGSGETQYF
TRBV5-1	TRBJ2-3	many	TRBD2	TGTGCCAGCAGCTTAACCGGGGGGGGCACAGATACGCAGTATTTT	CASSLTGGGTDTQYF
TRBV10-3	TRBJ2-3	.	TRBD2	TGTGCCATCAGTGAGCCACAGAGACTAGCGACTAGCACAGATACGCAGTATTTT	CAISEPQRLATSTDTQYF
TRBV7-2	TRBJ2-1	few	.	TGTGCCAGCAGCGCTAGTACGGGAAGGACCTACAATGAGCAGTTCTTC	CASSASTGRTYNEQFF
TRBV20-1	TRBJ2-7	.	.	TGCAGTGCTAGAGAACCCAGTCACTACGAGCAGTACTTC	CSAREPSHYEQYF
TRBV6-2/TRBV6-3	TRBJ1-2	few	.	TGTGCCAGCAGAACAGGCTCGGGCTACACCTTC	CASRTGSGYTF
TRBV12-5	TRBJ2-5	.	TRBD1	TGTGCTAGTGGCCGGGACAGGGGTAAAGAGACCCAGTACTTC	CASGRDRGKETQYF
TRBV20-1	TRBJ2-1	few	.	TGCAGTGCTAGAGAGGCCCTCGATGAGCAGTTCTTC	CSAREALDEQFF
TRBV7-8	TRBJ2-5	.	.	TGTGCCAGCAGCTTAGAGGACACCCACCAAGAGACCCAGTACTTC	CASSLEDTHQETQYF
TRBV3-1	TRBJ2-5	.	.	TGTGCCAGCAGCCATGGAACCCAGACCCAGTACTTC	CASSHGTQTQYF
TRBV4-1	TRBJ1-6	few	.	TGCGCCAGCAGCCAAGATCAGGGCCGCGGGGCTTCACCCCTCCACTTT	CASSQDQGRGASPLHF
TRBV27	TRBJ2-7	.	TRBD2	TGTGCCAGCAGCGGGACTAGCGGGGGATACCCAACCTACGAGCAGTACTTC	CASSGTSGGYPTYEQYF
TRBV5-1	TRBJ2-2	many	.	TGCGCCAGCAGCTTGGAGGGTAGGGAGCTGTTTTTT	CASSLEGRELFF
TRBV12-3/TRBV12-4	TRBJ2-5	.	TRBD2	TGTGCCAGCAGTTCCCCGGGGGGAGCCCAAGAGACCCAGTACTTC	CASSSPGGAQETQYF
TRBV7-9	TRBJ1-2	.	.	TGTGCCAGCAGCACCTCGGAGGGTGGTGGCTACACCTTC	CASSTSEGGGYTF
TRBV28	TRBJ2-2	.	TRBD2	TGTGCCAGCAGTCCCACCGCTAGCGGGAGAATCGGGGAGCTGTTTTTT	CASSPTASGRIGELFF
TRBV20-1	TRBJ1-1	many	.	TGCAGTGCTGGACTGAACACTGAAGCTTTCTTT	CSAGLNTEAFF
TRBV5-1	TRBJ2-7	few	.	TGCGCCAGCAGCCCTGACAGCCAGACCTACGAGCAGTACTTC	CASSPDSQTYEQYF
TRBV10-3	TRBJ1-2	.	TRBD1	TGTGCCATCAGTGAGTCCCCGACAGGGGGCGACGGCTACACCTTC	CAISESPTGGDGYTF
TRBV12-3/TRBV12-4	TRBJ2-1	many	.	TGTGCCAGCGGAGTTGGGTCAAGACACAATGAGCAGTTCTTC	CASGVGSRHNEQFF
TRBV20-1	TRBJ2-1	.	TRBD2	TGCAGTGCTAGACTCTTAATAGCGGGTTATTACAATGAGCAGTTCTTC	CSARLLIAGYYNEQFF
TRBV20-1	TRBJ2-1	few	TRBD2	TGCAGTGCTAGTTCGAGCGGGGGGGCCGGTGAGCAGTTCTTC	CSASSSGGAGEQFF